Sequencing of this T cell receptor (beta chain) was carried out in a study of cytomegalovirus exposure and HLA in healthy donors. Study-level points and caveats: According to a later analysis, most TCR beta chains associated with CMV appeared HLA-restricted. Earlier findings revealed that most TCR beta V segments proved productive either about 90% or about 30% of the time.

V lost 6 bases to trimming and J lost 2 bases, with 9 bases between them. This CDR3 is 13 amino acids long. Germline loops: CDR1 MDHEN, CDR2 SYDVKM. This clone was recorded a few times. Its antigen is undetermined. The PCR had 60 Vbeta and 13 Jbeta primers. Profiled with immunoSEQ multiplex PCR; TCRdb holds only in-frame clones, not every one. The data hold tens of thousands of clones, with around 78% observed a single time. This chain connects TRBV28 to TRBJ2-3; the D gene is possibly TRBD1 (5 bases). The sequenced material came from PBMCs. The receptor comes from a man younger than 30 in good health and CMV-seropositive. Here the CDR3 reads CASRPGNTDTQYF. The DNA for the CDR3 is TGTGCCAGCAGGCCAGGGAACACAGATACGCAGTATTTT. The full variable domain, in which reference TRBV28 and TRBJ2-3 provide the parts outside the CDR3, is DVKVTQSSRYLVKRTGEKVFLECVQDMDHENMFWYRQDPGLGLRLIYFSYDVKMKEKGDIPEGYSVSREKKERFSLILESASTNQTSMYLCASRPGNTDTQYFGPGTRLTVL.